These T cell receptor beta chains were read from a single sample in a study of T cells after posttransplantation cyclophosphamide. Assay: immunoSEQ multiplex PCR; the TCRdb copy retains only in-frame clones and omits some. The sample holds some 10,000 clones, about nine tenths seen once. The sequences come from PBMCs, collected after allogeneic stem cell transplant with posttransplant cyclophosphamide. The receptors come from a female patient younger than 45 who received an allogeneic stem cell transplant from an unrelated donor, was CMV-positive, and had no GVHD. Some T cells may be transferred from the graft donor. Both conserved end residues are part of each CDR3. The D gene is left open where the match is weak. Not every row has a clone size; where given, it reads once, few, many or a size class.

CDR3: CAWSTVAGLTDTQYF
DNA: TGTGCCTGGAGTACGGTAGCGGGCCTCACAGATACGCAGTATTTT
D: TRBD2
size: .
J: TRBJ2-3
V: TRBV30

CDR3: CASSWHSKNTEAFF
DNA: TGTGCCAGTAGTTGGCACAGTAAGAACACTGAAGCTTTCTTT
D: .
size: .
J: TRBJ1-1
V: TRBV19

CDR3: CAHRTGLNTEAFF
DNA: TGTGCCCATCGGACAGGTTTGAACACTGAAGCTTTCTTT
D: TRBD1
size: once
J: TRBJ1-1
V: TRBV30

CDR3: CASSLWTSGPAYEQYF
DNA: TGTGCCAGCAGTTTATGGACTAGCGGGCCAGCCTACGAGCAGTACTTC
D: TRBD2
size: .
J: TRBJ2-7
V: TRBV27

CDR3: CASSADRVPGNTIYF
DNA: TGTGCCAGTAGCGCGGACAGGGTGCCTGGAAACACCATATATTTT
D: TRBD1
size: .
J: TRBJ1-3
V: TRBV19

CDR3: CASSLRAGDSPLHF
DNA: TGTGCCAGCAGCTTAAGGGCCGGGGATTCACCCCTCCACTTT
D: .
size: .
J: TRBJ1-6
V: TRBV11-2

CDR3: CASSVQGTNEKLFF
DNA: TGTGCCAGCAGCGTACAGGGAACTAATGAAAAACTGTTTTTT
D: .
size: .
J: TRBJ1-4
V: TRBV2

CDR3: CASSYGLAGGPVPF
DNA: TGTGCCAGCAGCTACGGACTAGCGGGGGGGCCCGTTCCCTTC
D: TRBD2
size: once
J: TRBJ2-7
V: TRBV5-6

CDR3: CAISLGQVAQPQHF
DNA: TGTGCCATCAGTCTCGGACAGGTGGCTCAGCCCCAGCATTTT
D: TRBD1
size: .
J: TRBJ1-5
V: TRBV10-3

CDR3: CASKVNQAGGYEQYF
DNA: TGCGCCAGCAAGGTCAATCAGGCAGGGGGGTACGAGCAGTACTTC
D: .
size: .
J: TRBJ2-7
V: TRBV5-1

CDR3: CASDRSGANVLTF
DNA: TGTGCCAGCGACAGGTCAGGGGCCAACGTCCTGACTTTC
D: .
size: .
J: TRBJ2-6
V: TRBV18

CDR3: CASSQVLGLNTGELFF
DNA: TGTGCCAGCAGCCAAGTGCTCGGACTCAACACCGGGGAGCTGTTTTTT
D: .
size: .
J: TRBJ2-2
V: TRBV4-2

CDR3: CASSPRGGATFYEQYF
DNA: TGTGCCAGCAGCCCCCGGGGGGGCGCGACCTTCTACGAGCAGTACTTC
D: TRBD2
size: .
J: TRBJ2-7
V: TRBV28

CDR3: CASSPVAGRTDTEAFF
DNA: TGTGCCAGCTCACCGGTTGCGGGCAGGACGGACACTGAAGCTTTCTTT
D: .
size: .
J: TRBJ1-1
V: TRBV18

CDR3: CASSLDNHRGTNEQFF
DNA: TGTGCCAGCAGCTTAGACAACCACCGTGGGACTAACGAGCAGTTCTTC
D: TRBD2
size: .
J: TRBJ2-1
V: TRBV7-2

CDR3: CASSSSRGAQETQYF
DNA: TGTGCCAGCAGCTCCTCCCGGGGGGCCCAAGAGACCCAGTACTTC
D: .
size: few
J: TRBJ2-5
V: TRBV7-6

CDR3: CASSFTGNYGYTF
DNA: TGTGCCAGCAGCTTTACAGGCAACTATGGCTACACCTTC
D: .
size: .
J: TRBJ1-2
V: TRBV5-4

CDR3: CASTSGTAYNEQFF
DNA: TGTGCCAGCACCTCCGGGACAGCATACAATGAGCAGTTCTTC
D: TRBD1
size: .
J: TRBJ2-1
V: TRBV5-4

CDR3: CASSLRPTDRENEQYF
DNA: TGTGCCAGCAGCTTACGACCCACCGACAGGGAAAACGAGCAGTACTTC
D: TRBD1
size: .
J: TRBJ2-7
V: TRBV7-9

CDR3: CASSLGAQSYEQYF
DNA: TGTGCCAGCAGTTTAGGGGCTCAATCCTACGAGCAGTACTTC
D: .
size: .
J: TRBJ2-7
V: TRBV28

CDR3: CAITTGQGDPPEAFF
DNA: TGTGCCATCACTACGGGACAGGGGGATCCCCCTGAAGCTTTCTTT
D: TRBD1
size: once
J: TRBJ1-1
V: TRBV10-3

CDR3: CASSSGARYGYTF
DNA: TGTGCCAGCAGTTCAGGGGCCAGGTATGGCTACACCTTC
D: .
size: .
J: TRBJ1-2
V: TRBV27

CDR3: CASSPQFTATNEKLFF
DNA: TGTGCCAGCAGCCCTCAATTCACTGCAACTAATGAAAAACTGTTTTTT
D: .
size: once
J: TRBJ1-4
V: TRBV7-9

CDR3: CASSRDRDNSNQPQHF
DNA: TGTGCCAGCTCTAGGGACAGGGATAATAGCAATCAGCCCCAGCATTTT
D: TRBD1
size: .
J: TRBJ1-5
V: TRBV18

CDR3: CASGLVLGSSDRRRGTQYF
DNA: TGTGCCAGCGGCTTAGTGCTCGGGAGCTCAGATAGGCGGCGGGGTACGCAGTATTTT
D: .
size: .
J: TRBJ2-3
V: TRBV7-9

CDR3: CASSPDTPRTQYF
DNA: TGCGCCAGCAGCCCGGACACCCCTCGGACCCAGTACTTC
D: .
size: .
J: TRBJ2-5
V: TRBV5-1

CDR3: CASRPRGIGQPQHF
DNA: TGTGCCAGCAGGCCAAGGGGAATTGGTCAGCCCCAGCATTTT
D: .
size: .
J: TRBJ1-5
V: TRBV6-1

CDR3: CASSLGRFVSLHF
DNA: TGTGCCAGCAGCTTGGGCCGTTTTGTGTCCCTCCACTTT
D: .
size: .
J: TRBJ1-6
V: TRBV7-2

CDR3: CASSSPQGLATNEKLFF
DNA: TGTGCCAGCAGTTCCCCGCAGGGACTCGCAACTAATGAAAAACTGTTTTTT
D: .
size: once
J: TRBJ1-4
V: TRBV28

CDR3: CASSRPGQDIGKLFF
DNA: TGTGCCAGCAGTCGTCCGGGACAGGATATCGGAAAACTGTTTTTT
D: TRBD1
size: .
J: TRBJ1-4
V: TRBV7-9

CDR3: CASSQGEEKVYNEQFF
DNA: TGCGCCAGCAGCCAAGGGGAGGAGAAGGTCTACAATGAGCAGTTCTTC
D: .
size: .
J: TRBJ2-1
V: TRBV4-1

CDR3: CASSPIQGTYNEQFF
DNA: TGTGCCAGCAGTCCAATACAGGGGACCTACAATGAGCAGTTCTTC
D: TRBD1
size: .
J: TRBJ2-1
V: TRBV27

CDR3: CAISEPQVNTEAFF
DNA: TGTGCCATCAGTGAGCCACAGGTCAACACTGAAGCTTTCTTT
D: .
size: .
J: TRBJ1-1
V: TRBV10-3

CDR3: CAWSRERGPQHF
DNA: TGTGCCTGGAGTAGAGAGCGCGGGCCCCAGCATTTT
D: .
size: few
J: TRBJ1-5
V: TRBV30

CDR3: CASSQEEGLSHQPQHF
DNA: TGTGCCAGCAGCCAAGAGGAGGGTCTCTCCCATCAACCCCAGCATTTT
D: .
size: .
J: TRBJ1-5
V: TRBV4-2

CDR3: CASSSRTSGEQFF
DNA: TGTGCCAGCAGCTCTCGGACTAGCGGTGAGCAGTTCTTC
D: TRBD2
size: .
J: TRBJ2-1
V: TRBV7-2

CDR3: CASSIHRVNTGELFF
DNA: TGTGCCAGCAGTATCCACAGGGTCAACACCGGGGAGCTGTTTTTT
D: .
size: once
J: TRBJ2-2
V: TRBV28

CDR3: CASSLGAGGITDTQYF
DNA: TGTGCCAGCAGCTTAGGGGCGGGGGGGATCACAGATACGCAGTATTTT
D: TRBD2
size: .
J: TRBJ2-3
V: TRBV13

CDR3: CASSSRGSTDTQYF
DNA: TGTGCCAGCAGCTCCCGAGGAAGCACAGATACGCAGTATTTT
D: .
size: .
J: TRBJ2-3
V: TRBV5-4

CDR3: CASSPPPSFGANTEAFF
DNA: TGTGCCAGCAGCCCCCCGCCCTCCTTCGGTGCGAACACTGAAGCTTTCTTT
D: .
size: few
J: TRBJ1-1
V: TRBV7-6